The 2 T cell receptor beta chains presented below share a single source sample, sequenced in a study of T cells in localized non-small cell lung cancer. Only in-frame clones appear in the TCRdb table, and some are missing; sequencing was by immunoSEQ multiplex PCR. The sample shows about 11,000 clones, around 79% of them seen only once. The sequences come from peripheral blood, collected before any cancer treatment. The receptor source for this set is a male donor aged 60 or older with stage I lung adenocarcinoma.

The chain is built from TRBV5-4 and TRBJ2-3, with D possibly TRBD1 on 6 matching bases. Germline assignment: CDR1 SGHNT and CDR2 YYREEE (reference sequence). The CDR3 runs 16 residues. The V end was cut by 0 bases, the J end by 2 bases, with 13 bases between. Written as DNA, the CDR3 is TGTGCCAGCAGCTTGGATGGGGGCCGGAACACAGATACGCAGTATTTT. The encoded protein is CASSLDGGRNTDTQYF.

V and J are TRBV7-7 and TRBJ2-2; the D gene is possibly TRBD2 (6 bases). V was shortened by 8 bases and J by 2 bases, with 12 bases between the two germline ends. Germline-derived CDR1 and CDR2 are SSHAT and FNYEAQ (reference sequence). The CDR3 is 14 residues long. In DNA, the CDR3 is TGTGCCAGCGCAATCGGGGGAAACACCGGGGAGCTGTTTTTT. Its protein is CASAIGGNTGELFF. The full variable domain, with the rest looked up from reference TRBV7-7 and TRBJ2-2, is GAGVSQSPRYKVTKRGQDVTLRCDPISSHATLYWYQQALGQGPEFLTYFNYEAQPDKSGLPSDRFSAERPEGSISTLTIQRTEQRDSAMYRCASAIGGNTGELFFGEGSRLTVL.